The clone carrying this T cell receptor beta chain was counted a single time. Its antigen is currently unknown. TCR beta libraries were prepared from cDNA with unique molecular identifiers. MiXCR, run by TCRdb on the PCR reads, gives a single entry per CDR3 protein. The sample contains about 680,000 distinct CDR3 sequences, approximately 60% of which appear only once. The record originates from a study of post-analysis software for immune sequencing data. Turning to the study itself: The disease courses spanned relapsing-remitting, secondary progressive and progressive-relapsing forms of multiple sclerosis.

Trimming at V came to 2 bases and at J to 3 bases, leaving 6 bases not matched to a gene. The CDR3 consists of 15 residues. CDR1 is SNHLY, CDR2 FYNNEI, per germline. The study's findings and limits: By F measure, strong co-clustering occurred among samples prepared in the same batch. The study found significantly lower normalized Chao1 diversity in multiple sclerosis patients than in controls. Comparison of patients with controls showed about 5 TRBV segments more frequent in patients, TRBV5-6, TRBV5-1 and TRBV20-1 among them.

Sequenced input: blood. The rearrangement joins TRBV2 to TRBJ1-2, with TRBD1 matching over 7 bases. The receptor was isolated from a girl aged 2-10 years with multiple sclerosis. This CDR3 is CASSERQGQYYGYTF. The CDR3 coding sequence is TGTGCCAGCAGTGAAAGACAGGGCCAATACTATGGCTACACCTTC.